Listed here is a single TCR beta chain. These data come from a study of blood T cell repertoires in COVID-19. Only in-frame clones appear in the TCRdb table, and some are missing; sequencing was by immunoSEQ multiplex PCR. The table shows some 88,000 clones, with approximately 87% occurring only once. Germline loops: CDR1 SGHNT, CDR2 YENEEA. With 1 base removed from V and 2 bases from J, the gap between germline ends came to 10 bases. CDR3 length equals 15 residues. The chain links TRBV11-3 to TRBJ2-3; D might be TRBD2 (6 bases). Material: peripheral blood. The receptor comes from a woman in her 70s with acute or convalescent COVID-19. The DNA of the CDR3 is TGTGCCAGCAGCTTAGCTAGCGCGCTCACAGATACGCAGTATTTT. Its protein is CASSLASALTDTQYF.